The 30 T cell receptor beta chains below come from one sample, sequenced in a study of blood T cell repertoires in COVID-19 (dated by TCRdb to the early 2020s). Libraries were made using the immunoSEQ multiplex PCR assay. In its TCRdb copy, this immuneACCESS table keeps in-frame sequences only and misses some clones. Where compared with another copy, unresolved V genes explain less than half of these, and the others have no known cause. Across this sample there are roughly 300,000 clones, with about 83% seen only once. The leading ten clones occupy roughly 1.1% of the sample. Sequenced input: peripheral blood. The receptors come from a woman between 50 and 59 years old with acute or convalescent COVID-19.

This chain connects TRBV12-3 or TRBV12-4 to TRBJ2-3; TRBD2 matches 7 bases. The CDR3 is 13 amino acids. Unmatched junction bases numbered 5, after V lost 7 bases and J lost 4 bases. CDR3 in DNA: TGTGCCAGCACGGGTAGCGGGCCAGATACGCAGTATTTT. It codes for CASTGSGPDTQYF.

V is TRBV6-5 and J is TRBJ1-2; no clear D gene. Trimming removed 0 bases from V and 7 bases from J, with 12 bases in between. This CDR3 has 14 amino acids. CDR1 is MNHEY and CDR2 is SVGAGI in the germline V gene. In DNA, the CDR3 is TGTGCCAGCAGTTACTCAATGTCGGCGGGTGGCTACACCTTC. Its translation: CASSYSMSAGGYTF.

The CDR3 coding sequence is TGTGCCAGCAGCTCAAACTTAGCGGTCGACTCTAGCACAGATACGCAGTATTTT. The encoded protein is CASSSNLAVDSSTDTQYF. The V call is TRBV7-8, the J call TRBJ2-3; the D gene is possibly TRBD2 (6 bases). The length of the CDR3 is 18 residues. The V gene lost 4 bases and the J gene lost 0 bases, with 20 bases spanning the gap. In germline, CDR1 is SGHVS, CDR2 FQNEAQ.

The gene calls are TRBV7-2 and TRBJ1-2; 12 nucleotides line up with TRBD1. Germline V gives CDR1 SGHTA, CDR2 FQGNSA. The CDR3 loop spans 15 amino acids. V lost 5 bases, J lost 4 bases, and 5 bases stayed unmatched. The CDR3 region is CASSPGTGGFYGYTF. CDR3 coding DNA: TGTGCCAGCAGCCCAGGGACAGGGGGCTTCTATGGCTACACCTTC.

The chain couples TRBV18 to TRBJ2-3, with D uncertain. CDR1 KGHSH and CDR2 LQKENI come from the germline V gene. The CDR3 sequence is 11 residues long. V was shortened by 6 bases and J by 8 bases, with 9 bases between the two germline ends. The CDR3 sequence is CASSPPGTQYF. The CDR3 DNA follows: TGTGCCAGCTCCCCCCCCGGTACGCAGTATTTT.

This chain links TRBV19 with TRBJ2-2, with D possibly matching TRBD2 (6 bases). The CDR3 extends over 15 amino acids. Trimming took 5 bases from V and 6 from J, leaving 16 bases between them. In germline, CDR1 is LNHDA, CDR2 SQIVND (reference sequence). The CDR3 sequence: CASSFGGVLSGELFF. CDR3 in DNA: TGTGCCAGTAGTTTCGGGGGAGTGTTATCCGGGGAGCTGTTTTTT.

The chain's CDR3 is CASSEARISNTGELFF. The DNA of the CDR3 is TGTGCCAGCAGTGAGGCGCGCATATCGAACACCGGGGAGCTGTTTTTT. The chain joins TRBV27 to TRBJ2-2; D remains unclear. The V and J ends lost 5 bases and 0 bases respectively, with 13 bases between them. CDR1 and CDR2 from the germline V gene are MNHEY and SMNVEV (reference sequence). CDR3 length equals 16 residues.

Turning to this clone: Other DNA sequences in this sample translate to the same CDR3. V gene TRBV5-1 combines with J gene TRBJ2-3; possibly TRBD2 for D (5 bases). CDR3 size: 14 residues. The V and J ends lost 0 bases and 0 bases respectively, with 5 bases between them. Germline V lookup: CDR1 SGHRS, CDR2 YFSETQ. This chain's CDR3 is CASSLGGSTDTQYF. The CDR3 DNA reads as TGCGCCAGCAGCTTGGGCGGGAGCACAGATACGCAGTATTTT. Full variable domain (rest looked up from reference TRBV5-1 and TRBJ2-3): KAGVTQTPRYLIKTRGQQVTLSCSPISGHRSVSWYQQTPGQGLQFLFEYFSETQRNKGNFPGRFSGRQFSNSRSEMNVSTLELGDSALYLCASSLGGSTDTQYFGPGTRLTVL.

V and J are TRBV18 and TRBJ1-1; D not resolved. The CDR3 extends over 14 amino acids. The V end lost 0 bases, the J end lost 4 bases, and 9 bases lay between the germline ends. The germline CDR1 and CDR2 sequences are KGHSH and LQKENI. The CDR3 DNA sequence: TGTGCCAGCTCACCACCGACTAGGACCACTGAAGCTTTCTTT. Protein product: CASSPPTRTTEAFF. The variable domain in full, with the rest retrieved from reference TRBV18 and TRBJ1-1, is NAGVMQNPRHLVRRRGQEARLRCSPMKGHSHVYWYRQLPEEGLKFMVYLQKENIIDESGMPKERFSAEFPKEGPSILRIQQVVRGDSAAYFCASSPPTRTTEAFFGQGTRLTVV.

CDR3 sequence reads: CAWRLQGTDTQYF. CDR3 nucleotide sequence: TGTGCCTGGAGACTACAGGGAACAGATACGCAGTATTTT. This rearrangement joins TRBV30 to TRBJ2-3; tentative D call: TRBD1 (6 bases). The V gene lost 3 bases and the J gene lost 3 bases, with 10 bases spanning the gap. The CDR3 consists of 13 residues. Germline CDR1 GTSNPN, CDR2 SVGIG (reference sequence).

The V and J genes are TRBV10-3 and TRBJ1-2; TRBD1 is a possible D gene (6 bases). Trimming left V 0 bases short and J 7 bases short, with 12 bases between. From germline, CDR1 is ENHRY and CDR2 SYGVKD. This CDR3 has 14 residues. Here the CDR3 DNA reads TGTGCCATCAGTGAGTCATCAGGGGTGGGTGGCTACACCTTC. Amino acid sequence: CAISESSGVGGYTF.

The chain uses TRBV5-4 and TRBJ2-3; D remains unclear. Germline values: CDR1 SGHNT, CDR2 YYREEE (reference sequence). The CDR3 spans 14 residues. The V end was cut by 4 bases, the J end by 4 bases, with 13 bases between. In nucleotides, the CDR3 is TGTGCCAGCAGCACCCCCGGAGAGTCAGATACGCAGTATTTT. Its protein is CASSTPGESDTQYF.

The rearrangement links TRBV7-9 to TRBJ1-1; 7 nucleotides align to TRBD1. Unmatched junction bases numbered 5, after V lost 5 bases and J lost 5 bases. This CDR3 has 13 residues. Germline CDR1 reads SEHNR; CDR2 reads FQNEAQ (reference sequence). The CDR3 is CASSPNRGTEAFF. For the CDR3, the DNA is TGTGCCAGCAGCCCAAACAGGGGAACTGAAGCTTTCTTT.

V gene TRBV5-1 combines with J gene TRBJ2-1, with 12 bases that match TRBD2. Germline V gives CDR1 SGHRS, CDR2 YFSETQ. Trimming cost V 4 bases and J 5 bases; bases outside gene matches: 4. CDR3 length: 15 amino acids. This CDR3 reads CASSARTSGNNEQFF. In DNA form, the CDR3 reads TGCGCCAGCAGCGCTCGGACTAGCGGGAACAATGAGCAGTTCTTC.

The chain carries TRBV6-5 and TRBJ2-7; 9 bases line up with TRBD1. The V and J ends lost 5 bases and 5 bases, in that order; junction bases with no gene match: 4. Germline loops: CDR1 MNHEY, CDR2 SVGAGI. This CDR3 has 13 residues. In DNA form, the CDR3 reads TGTGCCAGCAGTACCCGGGACAGGGACGAGCAGTACTTC. Its protein product is CASSTRDRDEQYF.

The sample holds one count of this clone. This same CDR3 is encoded by further DNA sequences in the sample. The chain has TRBV29-1 and TRBJ2-5, with a weak D call TRBD2 (7 bases). CDR1 is SQVTM and CDR2 is ANQGSEA in the germline V gene. V gave up 5 bases and J gave up 3 bases, with 10 bases separating them. The CDR3 consists of 12 residues. The CDR3 loop reads CSVQGGEETQYF. CDR3 bases: TGCAGCGTTCAAGGGGGGGAAGAGACCCAGTACTTC.

The chain recombines TRBV2 with TRBJ1-5; D unresolved. With 3 bases removed from V and 2 bases from J, the gap between germline ends came to 11 bases. Germline values: CDR1 SNHLY, CDR2 FYNNEI. This CDR3 contains 15 residues. CDR3 bases: TGTGCCAGCAGTGATCGGGGTTATGGCAATCAGCCCCAGCATTTT. Its translation: CASSDRGYGNQPQHF.

This clone was recorded a few times. The chain has TRBV6-5 and TRBJ1-2, with 8 bases lining up with TRBD1. The germline gives CDR1 MNHEY, CDR2 SVGAGI. The CDR3 has 13 amino acids. J was trimmed by 8 bases and V by 5 bases; bases with no gene match: 7. The CDR3 is CASSPGQARGYTF. Here the CDR3 DNA reads TGTGCCAGCAGTCCGGGACAGGCAAGAGGCTACACCTTC.

The J gene is TRBJ1-5, the V gene TRBV9, with D unresolved. This CDR3 spans 13 amino acids. V was cut by 2 bases and J by 2 bases, with 5 bases left in between. Germline V CDR1 and CDR2: SGDLS, YYNGEE. The DNA for the CDR3 is TGTGCCAGCAGCGTTAGTGGCAATCAGCCCCAGCATTTT. As protein: CASSVSGNQPQHF.

This chain connects TRBV18 to TRBJ1-1, with D possibly TRBD1 on 5 matching bases. Between the trimmed V and J ends, which lost 0 bases and 0 bases, there was a span of 8 bases. The CDR3 totals 15 residues. Per the germline V gene, CDR1 is KGHSH and CDR2 is LQKENI. This chain's CDR3 is CASSPPKGLNTEAFF. The CDR3 DNA follows: TGTGCCAGCTCACCACCAAAGGGGTTGAACACTGAAGCTTTCTTT.

The chain carries TRBV27 and TRBJ1-4; 10 bases are shared with TRBD1. Unmatched junction bases numbered 7, after V lost 5 bases and J lost 10 bases. From germline, CDR1 is MNHEY and CDR2 SMNVEV (reference sequence). This CDR3 is 14 amino acids long. DNA of the CDR3: TGTGCCAGCAGTCTCGGACAGGGGGGAAGAAAACTGTTTTTT. Protein sequence: CASSLGQGGRKLFF.

The chain has TRBV10-3 and TRBJ1-2, with D unclear. CDR3 length equals 12 residues. Germline V gene sequence: CDR1 ENHRY, CDR2 SYGVKD. The V end was cut by 6 bases, the J end by 3 bases, with 8 bases between. The CDR3 sequence is CAISKNDYGYTF. For the CDR3, the DNA is TGTGCCATCAGCAAAAATGACTATGGCTACACCTTC.

This chain uses TRBV20-1 with TRBJ1-2; possibly TRBD1 for D (6 bases). V dropped 3 bases and J dropped 8 bases, with 10 bases sitting between them. The CDR3 contains 11 residues. The germline V gene has CDR1 DFQATT and CDR2 SNEGSKA (reference sequence). The DNA of the CDR3 is TGCAGTGCTAGCCACAGGGACGGCTACACCTTC. This translates into CSASHRDGYTF.

The V gene is TRBV12-5, the J gene TRBJ2-2, with TRBD2 identical over 9 bases. This CDR3 is 15 amino acids long. Trimming removed 7 bases from V and 6 bases from J; junction bases left unmatched: 9. Germline CDR1 reads LGHNT; CDR2 reads FRNRAP. This CDR3 reads CASDTAGGWAGELFF. CDR3 sequence (DNA): TGTGCTAGTGACACAGCGGGGGGCTGGGCCGGGGAGCTGTTTTTT.

V gene TRBV12-3 or TRBV12-4 combines with J gene TRBJ1-6; the D is unclear. The CDR3 runs 13 residues. The germline V and J ends were trimmed by 1 base and 9 bases, with 7 bases remaining between them. CDR3 in amino acids: CASSLVTPSPLHF. DNA of the CDR3: TGTGCCAGCAGTTTAGTCACTCCTTCACCCCTCCACTTT.

This clone was seen a single time. The chain has TRBV11-2 and TRBJ1-1; 7 nucleotides match TRBD1. The CDR3 spans 15 residues. Germline V lookup: CDR1 SGHAT, CDR2 FQNNGV. V shed 1 base, J shed 0 bases, and the junction held 2 bases outside the gene matches. The CDR3 DNA sequence: TGTGCCAGCAGCTTAGGAGGGGGCTTGAACACTGAAGCTTTCTTT. Translation gives CASSLGGGLNTEAFF.

V usage is TRBV4-1 and J usage is TRBJ2-5; 10 nucleotides line up with TRBD2. The CDR3 spans 15 residues. V shed 6 bases, J shed 2 bases, and the junction held 6 bases outside the gene matches. Germline-derived CDR1 and CDR2 are MGHRA and YSYEKL. CDR3 residues: CASRSSTSGQETQYF. In DNA, the CDR3 is TGCGCCAGCAGGTCATCGACTAGCGGGCAAGAGACCCAGTACTTC.

The chain combines TRBV9 with TRBJ2-2; 10 nucleotides agree with TRBD2. V was pared by 0 bases and J by 3 bases, with 5 bases of the junction left unmatched. The CDR3 spans 17 residues. The V gene's germline CDR1 is SGDLS and CDR2 YYNGEE. CDR3 region: CASSVEVAGGDTGELFF. CDR3 coding DNA: TGTGCCAGCAGCGTAGAAGTAGCGGGGGGTGACACCGGGGAGCTGTTTTTT.

Notes on this clone: Relative to the germline gene, one junction end is altered; a read error may explain this. This sequence joins TRBV19 and TRBJ2-7, with 11 nucleotides matching TRBD2. The CDR3 sequence is 15 residues long. CDR1 and CDR2 from the germline V gene are LNHDA and SQIVND (reference sequence). The CDR3 reads CATSSGRALFNEQYF. The CDR3 bases are TGTGCCACTAGTAGCGGGAGGGCCTTGTTTAACGAGCAGTACTTC. Together with reference TRBV19 and TRBJ2-7, the CDR3 gives the full variable domain: DGGITQSPKYLFRKEGQNVTLSCEQNLNHDAMYWYRQDPGQGLRLIYYSQIVNDFQKGDIAEGYSVSREKKESFPLTVTSAQKNPTAFYLCATSSGRALFNEQYFGPGTRLTVT.

The J gene is TRBJ2-1, the V gene TRBV18; 10 bases line up with TRBD2. Germline V gene data show CDR1 as KGHSH and CDR2 as LQKENI. V lost 4 bases, J lost 5 bases, and 2 bases stayed unmatched. The CDR3 runs to 14 residues. The CDR3 is CASSRLAGDNEQFF. The CDR3, as DNA: TGTGCCAGCTCACGCCTAGCGGGGGACAATGAGCAGTTCTTC.